Shown below are 30 T cell receptor beta chains from a single sample sequenced in a study of PD-1 blockade in classical Hodgkin lymphoma. The table came from immunoSEQ multiplex PCR; TCRdb's copy has only in-frame clones and leaves some out. The table shows 5,500 to 8,000 clones, with around four fifths occurring only once. Time point described: cycle 4 day 1 (C4D1), after 5 to 7 weeks of nivolumab. Autologous stem cell transplantation was followed by relapse in every patient, and brentuximab vedotin exposure varied. Sequenced here: peripheral blood mononuclear cells (PBMCs), sampled before the fourth cycle of nivolumab. The receptors shown here come from a human donor with classical Hodgkin lymphoma.

The chain links TRBV14 to TRBJ2-1; 16 bases fit TRBD2. This CDR3 comprises 18 residues. Germline V gives CDR1 SGHDN, CDR2 FVKESK. J lost 0 bases, V lost 4 bases, and 3 bases had no gene match. The CDR3 sequence: CASSLGLAGGSSYNEQFF. In DNA form, the CDR3 reads TGTGCCAGCAGCCTGGGACTAGCGGGGGGGAGCTCCTACAATGAGCAGTTCTTC. Full variable domain (remainder filled in from reference TRBV14 and TRBJ2-1): EAGVTQFPSHSVIEKGQTVTLRCDPISGHDNLYWYRRVMGKEIKFLLHFVKESKQDESGMPNNRFLAERTGGTYSTLKVQPAELEDSGVYFCASSLGLAGGSSYNEQFFGPGTRLTVL.

This chain joins TRBV5-1 and TRBJ2-7, with 9 bases that match TRBD2. V trimming: 4 bases; J trimming: 2 bases; junction bases outside the gene matches: 4. Germline assignment: CDR1 SGHRS and CDR2 YFSETQ. This CDR3 has 14 residues. The CDR3 region has the DNA TGCGCCAGCAGCGAGCGGGGGGTCACCTACGAGCAGTACTTC. Translating gives CASSERGVTYEQYF.

The chain has TRBV4-3 and TRBJ2-1; possibly TRBD1 or TRBD2 for D (6 bases each). Trimming cost V 1 base and J 8 bases, with 9 bases left between them. The CDR3 is made up of 13 amino acids. CDR1 is LGHNA, CDR2 YSLEER, per germline. In DNA form, the CDR3 reads TGCGCCAGCAGCCAAGTGGGGGGCGATGAGCAGTTCTTC. Translation gives CASSQVGGDEQFF.

The chain uses TRBV7-2 and TRBJ1-4; TRBD1 matches 7 bases. The length of the CDR3 is 15 residues. Unmatched junction bases numbered 3, after V lost 4 bases and J lost 1 base. Germline values: CDR1 SGHTA, CDR2 FQGNSA. This CDR3 reads CASSSYRGTNEKLFF. For the CDR3, the DNA is TGTGCCAGCAGCTCCTACAGGGGAACTAATGAAAAACTGTTTTTT. Based on the CDR3 plus reference TRBV7-2 and TRBJ1-4, the full variable domain is GAGVSQSPSNKVTEKGKDVELRCDPISGHTALYWYRQSLGQGLEFLIYFQGNSAPDKSGLPSDRFSAERTGGSVSTLTIQRTQQEDSAVYLCASSSYRGTNEKLFFGSGTQLSVL.

The J gene is TRBJ2-6, the V gene TRBV5-1, with TRBD1 matching 10 bases. The V and J ends lost 3 bases and 2 bases, in that order; junction bases with no gene match: 5. Per the germline V gene, CDR1 is SGHRS and CDR2 is YFSETQ. This CDR3 is 17 amino acids long. The CDR3 is CASSSGQGVPGANVLTF. The CDR3 coding sequence is TGCGCCAGCAGCTCTGGACAGGGGGTCCCTGGGGCCAACGTCCTGACTTTC.

The V gene is TRBV7-2, the J gene TRBJ1-1, with a weak D call TRBD1 (5 bases). CDR3 length: 14 residues. Germline V gene sequence: CDR1 SGHTA, CDR2 FQGNSA. The germline V and J ends were trimmed by 3 bases and 3 bases, with 11 bases remaining between them. The CDR3 DNA reads as TGTGCCAGCAGCTTTCTATGGGGGGACACTGAAGCTTTCTTT. Protein sequence: CASSFLWGDTEAFF.

The CDR3: CASNPVGSSYNSPLHF. For the CDR3, the DNA is TGTGCCAGCAATCCAGTCGGCAGCTCCTATAATTCACCCCTCCACTTT. The chain links TRBV7-2 to TRBJ1-6; unclear D gene. Germline CDR1 and CDR2: SGHTA and FQGNSA. The CDR3 is 16 residues long. V was trimmed by 7 bases and J by 0 bases, leaving 13 bases between them.

In its sample, this clone ranks as medium-sized. The chain couples TRBV6-5 to TRBJ2-7, with D maybe TRBD1 (6 bases). The CDR3 contains 14 residues. Trimming took 5 bases from V and 2 from J, leaving 13 bases between them. Germline V gene data show CDR1 as MNHEY and CDR2 as SVGAGI. The CDR3 DNA reads TGTGCCAGCAGTGAGTTTGGACAGCCCTACGAGCAGTACTTC. It codes for CASSEFGQPYEQYF.

The chain combines TRBV30 with TRBJ1-4, with 7 bases matching TRBD1. The CDR3 runs to 13 residues. In germline, CDR1 is GTSNPN, CDR2 SVGIG (reference sequence). With 4 bases clipped from V and 7 bases from J, the junction kept 6 bases outside the gene matches. In nucleotides, the CDR3 is TGTGCCTGGACGACAGGGTACGGTGAAAAACTGTTTTTT. Translation gives CAWTTGYGEKLFF.

This CDR3 is CATSRTGLGMNTEAFF. CDR3 DNA: TGTGCCACCAGCAGGACAGGGCTTGGGATGAACACTGAAGCTTTCTTT. The J gene is TRBJ1-1, the V gene TRBV15; 7 bases fit TRBD1. CDR1 LNHNV and CDR2 YYDKDF come from the germline V gene (reference sequence). CDR3 length: 16 residues. Trimming removed 3 bases from V and 0 bases from J; junction bases left unmatched: 7.

CDR3 bases: TGTGCCAGCAGCCAAGGGACAGGGGCAAACACTGAAGCTTTCTTT. It codes for CASSQGTGANTEAFF. The chain couples TRBV7-9 to TRBJ1-1; 10 bases are a match to TRBD1. With V trimmed by 5 bases and J by 2 bases, 5 bases remained unmatched. The CDR3 has 15 residues. Germline CDR1 SEHNR, CDR2 FQNEAQ (reference sequence).

The rearrangement joins TRBV5-1 to TRBJ2-2; D remains ambiguous. The V end lost 0 bases, the J end lost 1 base, and 4 bases lay between the germline ends. Germline lookup yields CDR1 SGHRS and CDR2 YFSETQ. The CDR3 has 14 amino acids. The CDR3 spells CASSLGGNTGELFF. The CDR3 region has the DNA TGCGCCAGCAGCTTGGGGGGGAACACCGGGGAGCTGTTTTTT.

This rearrangement joins TRBV4-2 to TRBJ2-7, with 10 bases aligning to TRBD2. V shed 0 bases and J 3 bases; nucleotides not matched to a gene: 14. Looked up from germline, CDR1 is LGHNA and CDR2 is YNFKEQ. The CDR3 is 19 residues long. CDR3: CASSQEWLAGANHLYEQYF. The CDR3 DNA is TGTGCCAGCAGCCAAGAGTGGCTAGCGGGGGCGAATCACCTCTACGAGCAGTACTTC.

The sample holds a few counts of this clone. The genes are TRBV18 and TRBJ2-3, with 9 bases identical to TRBD1. The CDR3 runs to 15 residues. The V segment lost 4 bases and the J segment 0 bases; nucleotides outside the gene matches: 2. In germline, CDR1 is KGHSH, CDR2 LQKENI. The CDR3, as DNA: TGTGCCAGCTCACTACAGGGGGCGAGCACAGATACGCAGTATTTT. Its protein is CASSLQGASTDTQYF.

The chain combines TRBV11-2 with TRBJ1-1; the D is unclear. CDR1 is SGHAT and CDR2 is FQNNGV in the germline V gene. This CDR3 region has 14 residues. Trimming pared 4 bases from V and 6 bases from J, leaving 15 bases between. CDR3 region: CASSSRSDGAEAFF. DNA for the CDR3: TGTGCCAGCAGCTCAAGATCTGACGGCGCTGAAGCTTTCTTT.

V usage is TRBV4-3 and J usage is TRBJ1-1; no definite D call. Germline V lookup: CDR1 LGHNA, CDR2 YSLEER. V dropped 1 base and J dropped 0 bases, with 9 bases sitting between them. The CDR3 has 15 residues. DNA for the CDR3: TGCGCCAGCAGCCAAGGTGCGATCTTGAACACTGAAGCTTTCTTT. Translating it yields CASSQGAILNTEAFF.

With respect to this clone: The germline gene is not matched at one end of the junction; a read error may be the cause. The chain carries TRBV18 and TRBJ1-2; D is undetermined. Germline CDR1 and CDR2: KGHSH and LQKENI. The CDR3 is made up of 14 amino acids. The CDR3: CASSPQEFYYNASF. The CDR3 DNA sequence: TGTGCCAGCTCACCACAGGAATTCTATTATAACGCTTCCTTC.

V gene TRBV7-2 combines with J gene TRBJ2-3; either TRBD1 or TRBD2 may supply D (5 bases each). This CDR3 is 14 amino acids long. Per germline, CDR1 SGHTA and CDR2 FQGNSA. Trimming pared 5 bases from V and 1 base from J, leaving 10 bases between. This chain's CDR3 is CASSPLGGTDTQYF. CDR3 bases: TGTGCCAGCAGCCCCTTGGGGGGCACAGATACGCAGTATTTT.

The V call is TRBV4-3, the J call TRBJ1-6; 9 bases are shared with TRBD1. J was trimmed by 1 base and V by 0 bases; bases with no gene match: 13. This CDR3 region has 21 residues. Germline-derived CDR1 and CDR2 are LGHNA and YSLEER. As DNA, the CDR3 is TGCGCCAGCAGCCAAGATCTCGATCTGGGACAGGGCGGGTCCTATAATTCACCCCTCCACTTT. Its translation is CASSQDLDLGQGGSYNSPLHF.

This chain connects TRBV5-1 to TRBJ1-1, with a weak D call TRBD1 (6 bases). The CDR3 has 15 amino acids. CDR1 SGHRS and CDR2 YFSETQ come from the germline V gene. V was trimmed by 0 bases and J by 3 bases, leaving 12 bases between them. This CDR3 reads CASSLASQGYTEAFF. As DNA, the CDR3 is TGCGCCAGCAGCTTGGCCAGTCAGGGGTACACTGAAGCTTTCTTT. Supplemented by reference TRBV5-1 and TRBJ1-1, the full variable domain reads KAGVTQTPRYLIKTRGQQVTLSCSPISGHRSVSWYQQTPGQGLQFLFEYFSETQRNKGNFPGRFSGRQFSNSRSEMNVSTLELGDSALYLCASSLASQGYTEAFFGQGTRLTVV.

The chain employs TRBV5-1 and TRBJ1-2; weak D call: TRBD1 (6 bases). V was pared by 4 bases and J by 5 bases, with 15 bases between. CDR3 length: 14 residues. The germline CDR1 and CDR2 sequences are SGHRS and YFSETQ. The CDR3 DNA reads TGCGCCAGCAGCCCGCAGGGGCTAGGGTATGGCTACACCTTC. Residues: CASSPQGLGYGYTF.

This clone has only a few counts. The rearrangement joins TRBV27 to TRBJ1-5, with TRBD1 as a possible D gene (5 bases). The CDR3 runs 14 residues. V lost 2 bases and J 5 bases, leaving 10 bases between the germline ends. Per the germline V gene, CDR1 is MNHEY and CDR2 is SMNVEV (reference sequence). In DNA, the CDR3 is TGTGCCAGCAGTTTAGGGGCAGAACATCAGCCCCAGCATTTT. Its translation: CASSLGAEHQPQHF.

The chain couples TRBV27 to TRBJ1-2; possible D gene TRBD1, 6 bases. Germline assignment: CDR1 MNHEY and CDR2 SMNVEV (reference sequence). V lost 5 bases to trimming and J lost 7 bases, with 17 bases between them. This CDR3 comprises 14 residues. Here the CDR3 reads CASSITGSEFGYTF. The CDR3 DNA reads TGTGCCAGCAGTATCACAGGGTCAGAGTTTGGCTACACCTTC.

This clone occurred once. The genes are TRBV7-6 and TRBJ2-3, with 11 bases identical to TRBD2. V lost 1 base and J lost 3; bases outside the gene matches: 3. CDR3 length: 16 amino acids. Germline CDR1 reads SGHVS; CDR2 reads FNYEAQ. The CDR3 nucleotides read TGTGCCAGCAGCTTAGTTAGCGGGGGGGCTACAGATACGCAGTATTTT. Translation: CASSLVSGGATDTQYF.

The J gene is TRBJ2-3, the V gene TRBV14; 8 bases are shared with TRBD1. J lost 6 bases, V lost 1 base, and 21 bases had no gene match. The CDR3 is made up of 20 amino acids. Germline CDR1 reads SGHDN; CDR2 reads FVKESK. CDR3 DNA: TGTGCCAGCAGCCAAGGATGGATAGAACAGGGGGGCATTTTTTCGGATACGCAGTATTTT. Translated: CASSQGWIEQGGIFSDTQYF. Combining the CDR3 with reference TRBV14 and TRBJ2-3 gives the whole variable domain EAGVTQFPSHSVIEKGQTVTLRCDPISGHDNLYWYRRVMGKEIKFLLHFVKESKQDESGMPNNRFLAERTGGTYSTLKVQPAELEDSGVYFCASSQGWIEQGGIFSDTQYFGPGTRLTVL.

This chain links TRBV29-1 with TRBJ1-2; 8 nucleotides agree with TRBD1. CDR3 length equals 17 residues. V lost 1 base to trimming and J lost 4 bases; unmatched junction nucleotides: 14. Germline-derived CDR1 and CDR2 are SQVTM and ANQGSEA. In DNA, the CDR3 is TGCAGCGTTGAAGTGTGGAGGACAGGGATTAATAGCTATGGCTACACCTTC. Translated, it gives CSVEVWRTGINSYGYTF.

The chain recombines TRBV7-2 with TRBJ2-1, with no clear D. Germline V lookup: CDR1 SGHTA, CDR2 FQGNSA. V lost 2 bases and J 5 bases, leaving 7 bases between the germline ends. The CDR3 totals 13 residues. CDR3 sequence: CASSLMENNEQFF. DNA of the CDR3: TGTGCCAGCAGCTTAATGGAAAACAATGAGCAGTTCTTC.

The chain employs TRBV28 and TRBJ1-1; TRBD1 matches 7 bases. This CDR3 has 15 amino acids. J lost 3 bases, V lost 3 bases, and 7 bases had no gene match. CDR1 is MDHEN and CDR2 is SYDVKM in the germline V gene. Here the CDR3 DNA reads TGTGCCAGCAGTTTCCCCGGACAGGCCTACACTGAAGCTTTCTTT. Translation: CASSFPGQAYTEAFF.

The chain employs TRBV29-1 and TRBJ1-2; D remains unclear. CDR1 and CDR2 from the germline V gene are SQVTM and ANQGSEA. The CDR3 contains 11 residues. V lost 7 bases and J 2 bases, leaving 8 bases between the germline ends. Here the CDR3 reads CSAELNYGYTF. The CDR3 nucleotides are TGCAGCGCGGAACTAAACTATGGCTACACCTTC.

V and J are TRBV5-1 and TRBJ1-1; D remains ambiguous. Deletions cut 0 bases from V and 7 bases from J, with 10 bases between. The CDR3 contains 13 residues. Per germline, CDR1 SGHRS and CDR2 YFSETQ. The CDR3 bases are TGCGCCAGCAGCTTGGCTGTTCCTAGTGAAGCTTTCTTT. Its protein product is CASSLAVPSEAFF.